This entry lists 30 T cell receptor beta chains sequenced from one sample in a study of blood T cell repertoires in COVID-19 (dated by TCRdb to 2018 to 2021). Library construction relied on the immunoSEQ multiplex PCR assay. Here the immuneACCESS table is served through TCRdb, limited to in-frame sequences with V and J called. Missing clones are a known gap in these copies; in checked studies unresolved V genes cover under half, and the rest lacks a known reason. Here the sample has around 260,000 clones; approximately 90% occur a single time. The ten largest clones capture around 2.2% of the sample. Sequencing used peripheral blood. Receptor source: a woman aged 25 to 45 with COVID-19, enrolled during active disease.

This chain joins TRBV14 and TRBJ1-4; D possibly corresponds to TRBD1 (5 bases). V shed 10 bases and J shed 7 bases, with 16 bases lying between them. CDR1 and CDR2 (germline): SGHDN, FVKESK. This CDR3 is built from 13 residues. CDR3 loop: CATSSWTSEKLFF. CDR3 bases: TGTGCCACTTCGTCTTGGACATCTGAAAAACTGTTTTTT.

The J gene is TRBJ1-1, the V gene TRBV30; 8 nucleotides line up with TRBD1. Germline CDR1 is GTSNPN and CDR2 is SVGIG (reference sequence). The V segment lost 3 bases and the J segment 2 bases; nucleotides outside the gene matches: 2. This CDR3 has 13 residues. The CDR3, as DNA: TGTGCCTGGAGGACAGGGGCTAACACTGAAGCTTTCTTT. Amino acids: CAWRTGANTEAFF. The full variable domain, in which reference TRBV30 and TRBJ1-1 provide the parts outside the CDR3, is SQTIHQWPATLVQPVGSPLSLECTVEGTSNPNLYWYRQAAGRGLQLLFYSVGIGQISSEVPQNLSASRPQDRQFILSSKKLLLSDSGFYLCAWRTGANTEAFFGQGTRLTVV.

The chain links TRBV11-2 to TRBJ1-4; no reliable D call. Between the trimmed V and J ends, which lost 1 base and 8 bases, there was a span of 14 bases. This CDR3 contains 15 residues. CDR1 and CDR2 (germline): SGHAT, FQNNGV. Here the CDR3 reads CASSLGHLSGEKLFF. In DNA, the CDR3 is TGTGCCAGCAGCTTAGGACACCTGTCGGGGGAAAAACTGTTTTTT.

This chain uses TRBV6-5 with TRBJ1-2, with a weak D call TRBD1 (5 bases). CDR1 is MNHEY and CDR2 is SVGAGI in the germline V gene. With 6 bases removed from V and 3 bases from J, the gap between germline ends came to 8 bases. The CDR3 has 12 amino acids. CDR3 sequence (DNA): TGTGCCAGCAGCCTCAGGGACTATGGCTACACCTTC. Encoded protein: CASSLRDYGYTF.

The gene calls are TRBV30 and TRBJ1-3, with D maybe TRBD1 (5 bases). The CDR3 contains 14 residues. Trimming shortened V by 2 bases and J by 0 bases, and 8 bases separated the two germline ends. Germline lookup yields CDR1 GTSNPN and CDR2 SVGIG (reference sequence). The CDR3: CAWSQGSSGNTIYF. For the CDR3, the DNA is TGTGCCTGGAGTCAGGGTTCCTCTGGAAACACCATATATTTT.

This chain uses TRBV5-6 with TRBJ1-1; TRBD1 matches at 7 bases. The V segment lost 4 bases and the J segment 3 bases; nucleotides outside the gene matches: 12. The CDR3 extends over 16 amino acids. Germline CDR1 and CDR2: SGHDT and YYEEEE. This CDR3 is CASSRRWDRMDTEAFF. The CDR3 DNA reads as TGTGCCAGCAGCCGGAGATGGGACAGAATGGACACTGAAGCTTTCTTT. Supplemented by reference TRBV5-6 and TRBJ1-1, the full variable domain reads DAGVTQSPTHLIKTRGQQVTLRCSPKSGHDTVSWYQQALGQGPQFIFQYYEEEERQRGNFPDRFSGHQFPNYSSELNVNALLLGDSALYLCASSRRWDRMDTEAFFGQGTRLTVV.

This chain connects TRBV9 to TRBJ2-3; D gene uncertain. The length of the CDR3 is 16 residues. The V and J ends lost 1 base and 2 bases respectively, with 14 bases between them. Germline V gene sequence: CDR1 SGDLS, CDR2 YYNGEE. CDR3 residues: CASSVTGFGYTDTQYF. The CDR3 DNA reads TGTGCCAGCAGCGTAACTGGGTTCGGGTACACAGATACGCAGTATTTT.

V usage is TRBV5-1 and J usage is TRBJ2-2; D call uncertain. Germline CDR1 and CDR2: SGHRS and YFSETQ. The germline V and J ends were trimmed by 0 bases and 3 bases, with 6 bases remaining between them. This CDR3 contains 14 residues. The chain's CDR3 is CASSLVQDTGELFF. CDR3 sequence (DNA): TGCGCCAGCAGCTTGGTTCAGGACACCGGGGAGCTGTTTTTT.

The rearrangement links TRBV19 to TRBJ1-2; TRBD1 aligns across 7 bases. CDR1 and CDR2 (germline): LNHDA, SQIVND (reference sequence). After removal of 10 bases from V and 6 bases from J, the junction contained 8 bases not matched to a gene. The CDR3 is 12 amino acids. For the CDR3, the DNA is TGTGCCACCGAGCAACAGGGGAATGGCTACACCTTC. Encoded protein: CATEQQGNGYTF.

This clone appeared a single time. The chain couples TRBV7-8 to TRBJ1-4; 7 positions match TRBD1. This CDR3 has 17 amino acids. V gave up 1 base and J gave up 3 bases; unmatched junction bases: 8. CDR1 is SGHVS, CDR2 FQNEAQ, per germline. Here the CDR3 reads CASSLGDRVQANEKLFF. CDR3 DNA sequence: TGTGCCAGCAGCTTAGGAGACAGGGTGCAGGCTAATGAAAAACTGTTTTTT.

This rearrangement joins TRBV5-4 to TRBJ2-5; 14 bases fit TRBD2. V trimming: 3 bases; J trimming: 4 bases; junction bases outside the gene matches: 2. Germline V gives CDR1 SGHNT, CDR2 YYREEE (reference sequence). This CDR3 region has 15 residues. The CDR3 protein is CASSSGLAGVETQYF. The DNA for the CDR3 is TGTGCCAGCAGCTCGGGACTAGCGGGGGTAGAGACCCAGTACTTC.

V gene TRBV19 combines with J gene TRBJ1-1; D might be TRBD1 (5 bases). V dropped 6 bases and J dropped 0 bases, with 11 bases sitting between them. This CDR3 is built from 14 residues. From germline, CDR1 is LNHDA and CDR2 SQIVND (reference sequence). The CDR3 loop reads CASSLDSLNTEAFF. The CDR3 DNA follows: TGTGCCAGTAGCTTAGACAGTCTGAACACTGAAGCTTTCTTT.

In DNA, the CDR3 is TGTGCCAGCAGCTTGGACCGGGAAACCTACAATGAGCAGTTCTTC. Amino acids: CASSLDRETYNEQFF. The chain uses TRBV5-5 and TRBJ2-1; possible D gene TRBD2, 5 bases. This CDR3 spans 15 amino acids. Germline CDR1 and CDR2: SGHKS and YYEKEE (reference sequence). V lost 0 bases, J lost 2 bases, and 9 bases lay in between.

The rearrangement uses TRBV4-1 and TRBJ1-2; possibly TRBD1 for D (5 bases). The CDR3 sequence is 15 residues long. V was clipped by 1 base and J by 0 bases, with 9 bases between them. From germline, CDR1 is MGHRA and CDR2 YSYEKL. DNA for the CDR3: TGCGCCAGCAGCCAAGGTACAGGCCCTAACTATGGCTACACCTTC. Protein: CASSQGTGPNYGYTF.

This clone was counted a single time. The J gene is TRBJ1-1, the V gene TRBV19; TRBD1 matches 7 bases. This CDR3 spans 14 amino acids. Germline-derived CDR1 and CDR2 are LNHDA and SQIVND (reference sequence). V gave up 7 bases and J gave up 1 base; unmatched junction bases: 6. CDR3 nucleotide sequence: TGTGCCAGTACCCATGGGACAGAGAACACTGAAGCTTTCTTT. Its translation is CASTHGTENTEAFF.

The chain joins TRBV9 to TRBJ2-5, with TRBD1 matching over 10 bases. This CDR3 has 17 residues. CDR1 is SGDLS and CDR2 is YYNGEE in the germline V gene. V was pared by 4 bases and J by 2 bases, with 11 bases of the junction left unmatched. The CDR3 DNA reads TGTGCCAGCAGCCCAGGGGTGGGACAGGGGCATCAAGAGACCCAGTACTTC. This gives the protein CASSPGVGQGHQETQYF.

The chain couples TRBV6-5 to TRBJ1-2, with 7 bases matching TRBD1. V dropped 2 bases and J dropped 8; count of bases not matched to a gene: 8. In germline, CDR1 is MNHEY, CDR2 SVGAGI. This CDR3 has 14 amino acids. The CDR3 sequence is CASSYADRARGYTF. CDR3 coding DNA: TGTGCCAGCAGTTACGCAGACAGGGCAAGAGGCTACACCTTC.

V is TRBV30 and J is TRBJ1-1; D call uncertain. Germline lookup yields CDR1 GTSNPN and CDR2 SVGIG (reference sequence). The CDR3 spans 12 residues. V gave up 4 bases and J gave up 1 base, with 7 bases separating them. CDR3 amino acids: CAWTQANTEAFF. The CDR3 DNA reads as TGTGCCTGGACGCAGGCGAACACTGAAGCTTTCTTT.

CDR3 sequence: CASSLGRLETQYF. The CDR3 bases are TGTGCCAGCAGCTTAGGCAGGTTGGAGACCCAGTACTTC. The V and J genes are TRBV13 and TRBJ2-5; D gene uncertain. V shed 0 bases and J shed 5 bases, with 7 bases lying between them. The germline V gene has CDR1 PRHDT and CDR2 FYEKMQ (reference sequence). CDR3 length: 13 amino acids. The full variable domain, with the rest looked up from reference TRBV13 and TRBJ2-5, is AAGVIQSPRHLIKEKRETATLKCYPIPRHDTVYWYQQGPGQDPQFLISFYEKMQSDKGSIPDRFSAQQFSDYHSELNMSSLELGDSALYFCASSLGRLETQYFGPGTRLLVL.

The V gene is TRBV5-6, the J gene TRBJ1-2, with no clear D. Germline CDR1 reads SGHDT; CDR2 reads YYEEEE. This CDR3 has 15 residues. V dropped 5 bases and J dropped 4 bases, with 18 bases sitting between them. In DNA, the CDR3 is TGTGCCAGCAGTTCCACCCACAAGCGGGGCTATGGCTACACCTTC. Translated, it gives CASSSTHKRGYGYTF.

This sequence joins TRBV7-2 and TRBJ1-2, with 7 bases that match TRBD1. The CDR3 has 17 residues. The V gene end was trimmed by 5 bases and the J gene end by 2 bases; junction bases not matched to a gene: 14. The germline gives CDR1 SGHTA, CDR2 FQGNSA. The CDR3 DNA reads TGTGCCAGCAGCAGAGGGGGCCAGGGAGCGTGGAACTATGGCTACACCTTC. This sequence encodes CASSRGGQGAWNYGYTF.

This rearrangement joins TRBV7-8 to TRBJ2-7, with TRBD1 matching 8 bases. The germline CDR1 and CDR2 sequences are SGHVS and FQNEAQ. This CDR3 comprises 15 residues. J lost 1 base, V lost 4 bases, and 6 bases had no gene match. CDR3 DNA: TGTGCCAGCAGCTACCACCGGGACAGGTCCTACGAGCAGTACTTC. It encodes CASSYHRDRSYEQYF.

V and J are TRBV9 and TRBJ1-3; no definite D call. Germline V CDR1 and CDR2: SGDLS, YYNGEE. This CDR3 is built from 13 residues. V lost 5 bases to trimming and J lost 1 base, with 7 bases between them. CDR3 nucleotide sequence: TGTGCCAGCAGTACTGAGTCTGGAAACACCATATATTTT. This sequence encodes CASSTESGNTIYF.

This sequence joins TRBV5-4 and TRBJ1-2; D not certain. The CDR3 covers 16 residues. Germline CDR1 and CDR2: SGHNT and YYREEE (reference sequence). Trimming removed 0 bases from V and 4 bases from J, with 16 bases in between. DNA for the CDR3: TGTGCCAGCAGCTTGGAGAACCCCCAGCGGCGCTATGGCTACACCTTC. Translating gives CASSLENPQRRYGYTF.

This clone has a handful of counts. The chain combines TRBV12-5 with TRBJ1-5; 9 nucleotides match TRBD1. With V trimmed by 5 bases and J by 6 bases, 11 bases remained unmatched. Germline assignment: CDR1 LGHNT and CDR2 FRNRAP. This CDR3 comprises 16 residues. CDR3 residues: CASGLDRTGASQPQHF. CDR3 DNA: TGTGCTAGTGGTCTGGATCGGACAGGGGCGAGTCAGCCCCAGCATTTT.

V is TRBV24-1 and J is TRBJ1-2; TRBD1 matches 8 bases. Germline V lookup: CDR1 KGHDR, CDR2 SFDVKD. The CDR3 sequence is 16 residues long. J lost 5 bases, V lost 0 bases, and 7 bases had no gene match. CDR3 nucleotide sequence: TGTGCCACCAGTGATTTGAGGCAGGGGGCATGGTATGGCTACACCTTC. It is translated as CATSDLRQGAWYGYTF.

The chain links TRBV7-8 to TRBJ1-4, with no clear D. This CDR3 region has 16 residues. Germline V gives CDR1 SGHVS, CDR2 FQNEAQ. Trimming left V 3 bases short and J 8 bases short, with 19 bases between. Written as DNA, the CDR3 is TGTGCCAGCAGCTTTGAGGTGTGGAGAGGAGGGGAAAAACTGTTTTTT. Amino acids: CASSFEVWRGGEKLFF.

Here the CDR3 reads CAWSPGTGPVEQYF. DNA of the CDR3: TGTGCCTGGAGTCCCGGGACAGGGCCGGTCGAGCAGTACTTC. V gene TRBV30 combines with J gene TRBJ2-7; 9 bases map to TRBD1. Per the germline V gene, CDR1 is GTSNPN and CDR2 is SVGIG (reference sequence). There are 14 residues in the CDR3. V was pared by 2 bases and J by 6 bases, with 8 bases of the junction left unmatched.

V is TRBV5-1 and J is TRBJ1-2, with a weak D call TRBD1 (6 bases). The CDR3 extends over 14 amino acids. Trimming left V 0 bases short and J 7 bases short, with 13 bases between. Germline V gene sequence: CDR1 SGHRS, CDR2 YFSETQ. The CDR3 sequence is CASSLAPGGPGYTF. The CDR3 DNA follows: TGCGCCAGCAGCTTGGCCCCGGGGGGCCCTGGCTACACCTTC.

The chain has TRBV30 and TRBJ1-1; D is undetermined. This CDR3 spans 14 amino acids. CDR1 and CDR2 from the germline V gene are GTSNPN and SVGIG (reference sequence). Trimming stripped 0 bases from V and 14 bases from J, with 22 bases between. In DNA, the CDR3 is TGTGCCTGGAGTGTGGTAGTAGAGGGCCGAAGAGAGTTCTTT. Protein: CAWSVVVEGRREFF.